A single sample is the source of the 11 T cell receptor beta chains below, sequenced in a study of blood T cell repertoires in COVID-19. The table came from immunoSEQ multiplex PCR; TCRdb's copy has only in-frame clones and leaves some out. The table shows about 48,000 clones, with approximately 83% occurring only once. The sample comprised peripheral blood. All receptors come from a woman of 80 years or more with acute or convalescent COVID-19.

The chain recombines TRBV28 with TRBJ1-5, with TRBD1 matching over 11 bases. J lost 6 bases, V lost 0 bases, and 4 bases had no gene match. This CDR3 is built from 16 residues. Germline CDR1 is MDHEN and CDR2 is SYDVKM. This chain's CDR3 is CASSLWGQGEGQPQHF. In nucleotides, the CDR3 is TGTGCCAGCAGTTTATGGGGACAGGGGGAGGGTCAGCCCCAGCATTTT.

The V gene is TRBV20-1, the J gene TRBJ2-7; 8 bases align to TRBD1. Germline V lookup: CDR1 DFQATT, CDR2 SNEGSKA (reference sequence). After removal of 6 bases from V and 3 bases from J, the junction contained 1 base not matched to a gene. The CDR3 is 11 amino acids. The CDR3 bases are TGCAGTGCAGGACAGGGCTACGAGCAGTACTTC. It translates to CSAGQGYEQYF.

The chain is built from TRBV12-3 or TRBV12-4 and TRBJ1-2; D ambiguous. The CDR3 loop spans 13 amino acids. Trimming removed 1 base at V and 5 bases at J, with 8 bases between. The CDR3 nucleotides are TGTGCCAGCAGTTTAGTCATCAGTTATGGCTACACCTTC. This encodes CASSLVISYGYTF.

The chain combines TRBV6-2 or TRBV6-3 with TRBJ2-2, with 9 bases identical to TRBD2. This CDR3 has 19 residues. Germline V lookup: CDR1 MNHEY, CDR2 SVGEGT. V lost 1 base, J lost 0 bases, and 9 bases stayed unmatched. In DNA form, the CDR3 reads TGTGCCAGCAGTTACTTTCTCCCTAGCGGGGCCTCGAACACCGGGGAGCTGTTTTTT. Translation: CASSYFLPSGASNTGELFF.

The chain has TRBV20-1 and TRBJ2-3; possibly TRBD2 for D (6 bases). The CDR3 length is 14 residues. V was pared by 3 bases and J by 4 bases, with 14 bases between. Per the germline V gene, CDR1 is DFQATT and CDR2 is SNEGSKA (reference sequence). The CDR3 protein is CSASSSSASDTQYF. The CDR3 bases are TGCAGTGCTAGTTCGTCTAGCGCCTCAGATACGCAGTATTTT.

V and J are TRBV3-1 (or the pseudogene TRBV3-2) and TRBJ1-6; no definite D call. Per germline, CDR1 LGHDT and CDR2 YNNKEL (reference sequence). This CDR3 is built from 15 residues. The V end lost 0 bases, the J end lost 4 bases, and 7 bases lay between the germline ends. CDR3 in DNA: TGTGCCAGCAGCCAAGATAACGGGTATAATTCACCCCTCCACTTT. It codes for CASSQDNGYNSPLHF.

This chain joins TRBV2 and TRBJ1-1; D perhaps matches TRBD1 (6 bases). Germline CDR1 is SNHLY and CDR2 is FYNNEI. This CDR3 comprises 14 residues. V lost 5 bases, J lost 5 bases, and 15 bases lay in between. The CDR3 reads CASSPQGVGTEAFF. CDR3 sequence (DNA): TGTGCCAGCAGTCCACAGGGAGTAGGGACTGAAGCTTTCTTT.

This rearrangement joins TRBV7-2 to TRBJ2-1, with unresolved D. Between the trimmed V and J ends, which lost 3 bases and 5 bases, there was a span of 8 bases. This CDR3 has 13 amino acids. Germline V gene sequence: CDR1 SGHTA, CDR2 FQGNSA. This CDR3 reads CASSLRFNNEQFF. CDR3 DNA: TGTGCCAGCAGCTTGAGGTTTAACAATGAGCAGTTCTTC.

This rearrangement joins TRBV7-9 to TRBJ1-2; D is unclear. CDR3 length: 13 residues. The germline CDR1 and CDR2 sequences are SEHNR and FQNEAQ (reference sequence). Trimming stripped 6 bases from V and 4 bases from J, with 12 bases between. CDR3: CASRPGFSYGYTF. The CDR3 region has the DNA TGTGCCAGCAGGCCGGGATTCTCCTATGGCTACACCTTC.

V is TRBV5-8 and J is TRBJ2-1; unclear D gene. CDR1 and CDR2 (germline): SGHTS, YDEGEE. This CDR3 is built from 13 residues. Trimming left V 2 bases short and J 9 bases short, with 12 bases between. The CDR3 DNA is TGTGCCAGCAGCTTAGGCACTAAGCCTGAGCAGTTCTTC. Protein: CASSLGTKPEQFF.

This clone was counted between two and nine times. The V and J genes are TRBV4-2 and TRBJ1-2; D not resolved. V was trimmed by 1 base and J by 1 base, leaving 10 bases between them. Germline V gene lookup returns CDR1 LGHNA and CDR2 YNFKEQ. The CDR3 has 15 amino acids. The CDR3 DNA reads as TGTGCCAGCAGCCAAGGGGCAGAGTTTAACTATGGCTACACCTTC. The encoded protein is CASSQGAEFNYGYTF.